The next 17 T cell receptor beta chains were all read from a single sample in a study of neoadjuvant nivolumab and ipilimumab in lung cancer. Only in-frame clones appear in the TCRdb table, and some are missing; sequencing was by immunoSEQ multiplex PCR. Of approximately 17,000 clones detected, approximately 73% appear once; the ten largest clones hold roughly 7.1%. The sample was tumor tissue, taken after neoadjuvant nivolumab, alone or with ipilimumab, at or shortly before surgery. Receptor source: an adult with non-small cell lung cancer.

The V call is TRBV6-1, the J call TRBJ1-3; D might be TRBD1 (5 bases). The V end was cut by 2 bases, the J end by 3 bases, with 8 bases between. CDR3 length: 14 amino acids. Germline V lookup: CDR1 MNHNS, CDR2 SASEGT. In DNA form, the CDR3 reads TGTGCCAGCAGTGAATGGGACGTTGGAAACACCATATATTTT. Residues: CASSEWDVGNTIYF.

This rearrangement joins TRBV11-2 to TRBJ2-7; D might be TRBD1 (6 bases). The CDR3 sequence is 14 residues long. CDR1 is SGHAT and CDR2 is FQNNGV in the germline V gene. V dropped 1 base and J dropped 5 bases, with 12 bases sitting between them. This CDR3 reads CASSLVLRDNEQYF. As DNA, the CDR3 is TGTGCCAGCAGCTTAGTACTCCGGGACAACGAGCAGTACTTC.

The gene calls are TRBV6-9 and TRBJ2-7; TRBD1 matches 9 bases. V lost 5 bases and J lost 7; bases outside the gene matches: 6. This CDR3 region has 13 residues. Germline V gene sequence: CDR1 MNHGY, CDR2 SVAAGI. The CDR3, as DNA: TGTGCCAGCAGTGAACAGGGGGCATGGGAGCAGTACTTC. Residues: CASSEQGAWEQYF.

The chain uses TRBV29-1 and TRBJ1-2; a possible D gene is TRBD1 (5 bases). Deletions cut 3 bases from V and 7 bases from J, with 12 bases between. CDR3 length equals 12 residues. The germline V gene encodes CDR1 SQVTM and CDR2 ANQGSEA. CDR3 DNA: TGCAGCGTTGAGGCTCCCGGGGGTGGCTACACCTTC. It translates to CSVEAPGGGYTF.

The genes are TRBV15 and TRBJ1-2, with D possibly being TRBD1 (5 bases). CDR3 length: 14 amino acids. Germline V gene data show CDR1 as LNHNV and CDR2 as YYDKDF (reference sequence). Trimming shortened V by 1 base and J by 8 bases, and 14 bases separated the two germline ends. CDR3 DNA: TGTGCCACCAGCAGAGGGGGCCAAGCCAGGGGCTACACCTTC. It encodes CATSRGGQARGYTF.

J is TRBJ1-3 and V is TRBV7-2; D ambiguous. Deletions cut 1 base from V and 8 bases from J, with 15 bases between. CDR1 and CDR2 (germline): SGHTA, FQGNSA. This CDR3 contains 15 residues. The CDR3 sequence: CASSLENSRGYTIYF. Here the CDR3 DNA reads TGTGCCAGCAGCTTAGAAAATTCCCGGGGATACACCATATATTTT.

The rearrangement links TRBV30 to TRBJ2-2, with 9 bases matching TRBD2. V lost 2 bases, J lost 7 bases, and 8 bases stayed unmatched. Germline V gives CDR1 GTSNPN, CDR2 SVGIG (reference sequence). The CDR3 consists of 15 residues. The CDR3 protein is CAWSKVAGVIGELFF. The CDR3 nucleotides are TGTGCCTGGAGTAAAGTAGCGGGAGTTATCGGGGAGCTGTTTTTT. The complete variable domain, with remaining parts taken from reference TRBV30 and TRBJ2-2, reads SQTIHQWPATLVQPVGSPLSLECTVEGTSNPNLYWYRQAAGRGLQLLFYSVGIGQISSEVPQNLSASRPQDRQFILSSKKLLLSDSGFYLCAWSKVAGVIGELFFGEGSRLTVL.

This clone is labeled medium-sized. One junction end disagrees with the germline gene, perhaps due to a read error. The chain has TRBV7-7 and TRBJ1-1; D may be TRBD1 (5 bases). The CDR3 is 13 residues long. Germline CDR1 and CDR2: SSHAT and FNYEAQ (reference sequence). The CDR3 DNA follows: TGTGCTAGCAGCTTAGGGGCGGAAGATGAAGCTTTCTTT. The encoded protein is CASSLGAEDEAFF.

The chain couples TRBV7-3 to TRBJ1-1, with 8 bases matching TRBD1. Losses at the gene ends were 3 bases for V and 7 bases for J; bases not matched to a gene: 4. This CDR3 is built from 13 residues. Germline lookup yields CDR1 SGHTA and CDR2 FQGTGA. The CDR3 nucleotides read TGTGCCAGCAGCTTCCGACAGGGGCGTGAAGCTTTCTTT. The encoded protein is CASSFRQGREAFF.

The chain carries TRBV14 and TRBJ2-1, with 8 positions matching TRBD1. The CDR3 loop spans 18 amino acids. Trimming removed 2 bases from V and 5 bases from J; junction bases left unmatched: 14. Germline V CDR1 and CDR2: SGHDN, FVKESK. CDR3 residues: CASSQRYRSTGDDNEQFF. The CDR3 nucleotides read TGTGCCAGCAGCCAAAGGTATAGGTCGACAGGGGATGACAATGAGCAGTTCTTC. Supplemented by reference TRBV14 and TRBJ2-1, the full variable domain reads EAGVTQFPSHSVIEKGQTVTLRCDPISGHDNLYWYRRVMGKEIKFLLHFVKESKQDESGMPNNRFLAERTGGTYSTLKVQPAELEDSGVYFCASSQRYRSTGDDNEQFFGPGTRLTVL.

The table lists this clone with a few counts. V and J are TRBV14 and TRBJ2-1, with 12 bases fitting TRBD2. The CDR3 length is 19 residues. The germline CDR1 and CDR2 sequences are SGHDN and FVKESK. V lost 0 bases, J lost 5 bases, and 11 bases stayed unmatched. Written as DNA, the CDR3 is TGTGCCAGCAGCCAAGACCCCCCTAGCGGGGGGGGATTTAACAATGAGCAGTTCTTC. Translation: CASSQDPPSGGGFNNEQFF.

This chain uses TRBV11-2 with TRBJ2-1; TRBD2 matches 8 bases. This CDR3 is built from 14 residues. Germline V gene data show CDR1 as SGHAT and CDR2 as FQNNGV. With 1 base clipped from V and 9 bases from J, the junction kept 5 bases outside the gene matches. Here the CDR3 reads CASSLAGGRIEQFF. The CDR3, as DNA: TGTGCCAGCAGCTTAGCGGGAGGGCGGATTGAGCAGTTCTTC.

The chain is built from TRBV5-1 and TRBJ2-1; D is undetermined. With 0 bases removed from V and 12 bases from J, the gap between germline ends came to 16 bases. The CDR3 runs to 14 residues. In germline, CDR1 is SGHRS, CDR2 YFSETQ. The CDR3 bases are TGCGCCAGCAGCTTGGGCAGGACGGCCTGGGCGCAGTTCTTC. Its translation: CASSLGRTAWAQFF.

CDR3 coding DNA: TGTGCCAGCAGCCAGACTAGCACCGGGGAGCTGTTTTTT. Encoded protein: CASSQTSTGELFF. The chain combines TRBV7-9 with TRBJ2-2; perhaps TRBD2 as D (6 bases). The CDR3 sequence is 13 residues long. Germline CDR1 SEHNR, CDR2 FQNEAQ (reference sequence). The V and J ends lost 5 bases and 4 bases respectively, with 8 bases between them.

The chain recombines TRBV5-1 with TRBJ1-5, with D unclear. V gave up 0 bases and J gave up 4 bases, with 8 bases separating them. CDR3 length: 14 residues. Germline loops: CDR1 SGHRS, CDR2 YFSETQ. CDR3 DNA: TGCGCCAGCAGCTTGGAGGGCGGGAATCAGCCCCAGCATTTT. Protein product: CASSLEGGNQPQHF.

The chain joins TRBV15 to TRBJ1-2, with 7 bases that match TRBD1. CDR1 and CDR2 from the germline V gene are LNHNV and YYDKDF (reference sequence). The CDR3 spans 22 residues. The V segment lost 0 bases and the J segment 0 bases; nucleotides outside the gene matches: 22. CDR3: CATSRDLGPGTATILSNYGYTF. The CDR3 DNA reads TGTGCCACCAGCAGAGATCTTGGACCGGGGACAGCCACAATACTCTCTAACTATGGCTACACCTTC. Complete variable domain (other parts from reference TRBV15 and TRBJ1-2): DAMVIQNPRYQVTQFGKPVTLSCSQTLNHNVMYWYQQKSSQAPKLLFHYYDKDFNNEADTPDNFQSRRPNTSFCFLDIRSPGLGDTAMYLCATSRDLGPGTATILSNYGYTFGSGTRLTVV.

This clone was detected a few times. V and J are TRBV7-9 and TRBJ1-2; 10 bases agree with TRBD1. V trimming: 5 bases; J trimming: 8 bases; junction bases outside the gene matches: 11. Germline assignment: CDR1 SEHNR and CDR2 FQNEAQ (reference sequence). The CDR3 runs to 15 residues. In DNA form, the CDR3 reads TGTGCCAGCAGCGCTCACCGGGACAGGGGAGGAGGCTACACCTTC. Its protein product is CASSAHRDRGGGYTF.